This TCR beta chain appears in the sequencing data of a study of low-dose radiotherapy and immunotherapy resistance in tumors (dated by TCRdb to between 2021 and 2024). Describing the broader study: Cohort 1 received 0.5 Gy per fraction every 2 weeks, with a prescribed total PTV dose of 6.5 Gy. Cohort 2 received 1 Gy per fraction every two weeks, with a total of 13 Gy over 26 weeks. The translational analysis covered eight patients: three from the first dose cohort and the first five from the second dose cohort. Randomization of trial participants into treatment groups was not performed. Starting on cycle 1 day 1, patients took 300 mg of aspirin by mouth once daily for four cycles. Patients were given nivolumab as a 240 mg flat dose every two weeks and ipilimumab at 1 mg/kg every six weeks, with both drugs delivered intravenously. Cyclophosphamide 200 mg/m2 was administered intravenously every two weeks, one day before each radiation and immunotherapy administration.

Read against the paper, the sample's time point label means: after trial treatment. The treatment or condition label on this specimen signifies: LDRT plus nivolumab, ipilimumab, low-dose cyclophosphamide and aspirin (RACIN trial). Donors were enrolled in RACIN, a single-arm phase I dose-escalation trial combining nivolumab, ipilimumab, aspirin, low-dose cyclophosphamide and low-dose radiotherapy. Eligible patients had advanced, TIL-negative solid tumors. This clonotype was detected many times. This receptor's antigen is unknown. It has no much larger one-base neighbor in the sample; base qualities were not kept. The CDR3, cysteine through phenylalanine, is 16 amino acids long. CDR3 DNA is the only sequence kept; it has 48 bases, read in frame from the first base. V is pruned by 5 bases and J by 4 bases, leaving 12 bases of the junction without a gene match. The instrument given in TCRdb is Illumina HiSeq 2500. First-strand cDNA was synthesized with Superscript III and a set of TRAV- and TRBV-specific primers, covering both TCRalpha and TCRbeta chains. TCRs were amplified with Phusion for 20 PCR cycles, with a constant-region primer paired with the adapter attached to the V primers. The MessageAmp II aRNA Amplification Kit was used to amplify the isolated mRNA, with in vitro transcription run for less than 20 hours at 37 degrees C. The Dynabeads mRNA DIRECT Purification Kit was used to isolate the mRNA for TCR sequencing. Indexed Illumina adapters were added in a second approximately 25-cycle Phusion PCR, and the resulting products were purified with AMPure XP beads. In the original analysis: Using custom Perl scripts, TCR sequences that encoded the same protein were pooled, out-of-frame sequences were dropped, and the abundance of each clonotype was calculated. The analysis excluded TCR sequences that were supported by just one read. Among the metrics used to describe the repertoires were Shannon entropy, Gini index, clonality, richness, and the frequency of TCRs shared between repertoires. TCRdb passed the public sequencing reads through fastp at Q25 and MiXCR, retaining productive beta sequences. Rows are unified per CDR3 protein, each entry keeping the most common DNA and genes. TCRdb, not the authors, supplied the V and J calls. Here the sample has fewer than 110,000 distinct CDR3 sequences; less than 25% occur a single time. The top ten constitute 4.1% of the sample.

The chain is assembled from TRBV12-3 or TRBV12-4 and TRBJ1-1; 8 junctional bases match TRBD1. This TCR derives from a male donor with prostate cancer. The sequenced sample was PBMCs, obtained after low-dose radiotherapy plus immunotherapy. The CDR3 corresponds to CASSVTKTGGFTEAFF. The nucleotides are TGTGCCAGCAGTGTCACGAAAACAGGGGGGTTCACTGAAGCTTTCTTT.